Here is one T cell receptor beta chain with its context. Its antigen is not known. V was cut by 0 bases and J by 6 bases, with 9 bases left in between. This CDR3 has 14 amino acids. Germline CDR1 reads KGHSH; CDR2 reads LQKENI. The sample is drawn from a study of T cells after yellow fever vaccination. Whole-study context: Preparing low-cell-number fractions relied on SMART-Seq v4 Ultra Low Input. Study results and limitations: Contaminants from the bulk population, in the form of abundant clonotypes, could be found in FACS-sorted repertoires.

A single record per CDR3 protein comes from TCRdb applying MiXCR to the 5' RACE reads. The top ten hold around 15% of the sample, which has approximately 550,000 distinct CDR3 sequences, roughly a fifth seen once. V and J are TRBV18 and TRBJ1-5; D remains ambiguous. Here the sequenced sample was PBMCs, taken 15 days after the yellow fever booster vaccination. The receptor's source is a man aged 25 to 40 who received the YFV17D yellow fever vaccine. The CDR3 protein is CASSPPGGFQPQHF. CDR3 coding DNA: TGTGCCAGCTCACCACCGGGAGGGTTTCAGCCCCAGCATTTT.